This TCR beta chain was obtained from a study of blood T cell repertoires in COVID-19 (dated by TCRdb to about 2020). In terms of the full investigation: Samples from collaborators originated in the United States, Italy and Spain and spanned both the acute and convalescent phases of COVID-19. The repertoires were released in a freely available public database meant as a resource for research on the immune response to SARS-CoV-2. The sample metadata nearly always contained a de-identified subject ID, COVID-19 status, age in years and sex. Where HLA class I and class II types were available, the types were taken from metadata supplied by the sample provider, not from assay-based typing. The dataset comprised deeply sampled blood TCRbeta repertoires from subjects exposed to, actively infected with, or recovered from COVID-19. The prospective study material was composed of cDNA or gDNA derived from T cells, B-cell-depleted T cells, or PBMCs. Samples came from the ongoing ImmuneRACE study (first 160 participants) plus 1,254 subjects from 6 global collaborators.

Each collaborating institution followed its own protocols to collect whole blood in K2EDTA tubes. Collaborator samples were shipped for TCRbeta analysis as frozen whole blood, isolated PBMCs, or DNA extracted from either sample type. Overall results and qualifications from the work: How much clinical and demographic metadata was included differed by source and by participant, and the metadata was provided uncurated.

Turning to this clone: Which antigen it targets is not known. No quality values exist for individual bases; no much larger clone is one base distant.

TCRbeta CDR3 regions were amplified from genomic DNA using the immunoSEQ Assay, a bias-controlled multiplex PCR. As for how the authors treated the data: The number of nucleated cells in each sample was estimated from the amplification of reference gene primers within the assay. Sequence reads were collapsed and filtered to measure the absolute abundance of every unique TCRbeta CDR3 rearrangement. For each sample, productive Simpson clonality was calculated by taking the square root of Simpson's diversity index across productive rearrangements. TCRdb provides this immuneACCESS table in a form limited to in-frame rearrangements. Some clones are lacking; in checked studies, under half of them reflect an unresolved V gene, and why the rest are absent is not known. V and J calls and clone size are given by that table; D and trimming were obtained from the DNA. In this sample the table shows 95,000 to 150,000 clones, 82% of which occur a single time. More than 4.5% of the sample is in the top ten clones.

The sequencing input was peripheral blood. This TCR was sampled from an older woman with acute or convalescent COVID-19.

Here is the DNA: TGCAGTGCTAGTCCAAGACTAGCGGGGGGCTACGAGCAGTACTTC. It specifies CSASPRLAGGYEQYF. The chain is encoded by TRBV20-1 joined to TRBJ2-7; 13 middle bases align to TRBD2. CDR1 and CDR2, looked up from the germline V gene (reference sequence), are DFQATT and SNEGSKA. The germline V end is reduced by 3 bases and the J end by 3 bases; junction bases left unmatched: 5. Counted from cysteine to phenylalanine, this CDR3 has 15 amino acids. CDR3 DNA is the only sequence kept; it has 45 bases, read in frame from the first base.